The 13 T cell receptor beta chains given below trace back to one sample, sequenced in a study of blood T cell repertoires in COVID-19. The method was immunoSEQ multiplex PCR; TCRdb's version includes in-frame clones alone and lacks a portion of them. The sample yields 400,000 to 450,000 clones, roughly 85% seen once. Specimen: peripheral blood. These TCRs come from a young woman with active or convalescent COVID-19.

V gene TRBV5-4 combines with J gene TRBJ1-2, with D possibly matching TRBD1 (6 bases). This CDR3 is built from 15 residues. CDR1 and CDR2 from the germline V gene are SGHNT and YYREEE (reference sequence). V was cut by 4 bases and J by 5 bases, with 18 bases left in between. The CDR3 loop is CASSLPTGPRYGYTF. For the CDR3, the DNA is TGTGCCAGCAGCCTCCCTACAGGGCCCAGATATGGCTACACCTTC.

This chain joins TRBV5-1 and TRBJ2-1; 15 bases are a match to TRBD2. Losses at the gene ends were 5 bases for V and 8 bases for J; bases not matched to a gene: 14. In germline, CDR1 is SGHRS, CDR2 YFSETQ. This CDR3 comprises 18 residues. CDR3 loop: CASRSTGTSGGFRHEQFF. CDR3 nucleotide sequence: TGCGCCAGCAGATCTACCGGGACTAGCGGGGGGTTCCGCCATGAGCAGTTCTTC.

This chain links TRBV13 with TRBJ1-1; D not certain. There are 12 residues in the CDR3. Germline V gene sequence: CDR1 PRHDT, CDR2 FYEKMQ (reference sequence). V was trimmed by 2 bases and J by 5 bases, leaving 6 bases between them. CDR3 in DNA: TGTGCCAGCAGCTTATCGGGGACTGAAGCTTTCTTT. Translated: CASSLSGTEAFF.

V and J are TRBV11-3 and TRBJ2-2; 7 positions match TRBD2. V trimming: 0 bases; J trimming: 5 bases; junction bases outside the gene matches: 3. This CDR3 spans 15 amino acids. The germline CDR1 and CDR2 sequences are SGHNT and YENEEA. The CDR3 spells CASSLEGLPTGELFF. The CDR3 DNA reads TGTGCCAGCAGCTTAGAGGGACTACCTACCGGGGAGCTGTTTTTT.

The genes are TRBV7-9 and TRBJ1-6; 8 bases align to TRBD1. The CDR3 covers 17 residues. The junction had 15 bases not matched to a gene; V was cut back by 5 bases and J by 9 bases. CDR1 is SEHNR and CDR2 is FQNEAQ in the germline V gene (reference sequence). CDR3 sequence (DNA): TGTGCCAGCAGCCGAGGACAGGGTCTAATGGGGTCTTCACCCCTCCACTTT. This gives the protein CASSRGQGLMGSSPLHF.

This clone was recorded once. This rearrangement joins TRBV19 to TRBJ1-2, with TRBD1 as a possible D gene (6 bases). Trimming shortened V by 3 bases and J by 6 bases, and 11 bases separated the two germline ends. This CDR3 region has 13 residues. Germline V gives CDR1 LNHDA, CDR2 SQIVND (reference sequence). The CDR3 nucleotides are TGTGCCAGTAGTATTACAGGGTCGGATGGCTACACCTTC. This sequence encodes CASSITGSDGYTF.

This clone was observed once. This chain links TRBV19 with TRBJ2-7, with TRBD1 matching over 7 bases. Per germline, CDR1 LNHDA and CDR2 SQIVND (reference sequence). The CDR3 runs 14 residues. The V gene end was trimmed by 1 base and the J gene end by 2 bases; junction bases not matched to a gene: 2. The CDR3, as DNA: TGTGCCAGTAGTATAGGACAGGGTACCTACGAGCAGTACTTC. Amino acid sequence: CASSIGQGTYEQYF. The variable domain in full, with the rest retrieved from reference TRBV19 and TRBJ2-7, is DGGITQSPKYLFRKEGQNVTLSCEQNLNHDAMYWYRQDPGQGLRLIYYSQIVNDFQKGDIAEGYSVSREKKESFPLTVTSAQKNPTAFYLCASSIGQGTYEQYFGPGTRLTVT.

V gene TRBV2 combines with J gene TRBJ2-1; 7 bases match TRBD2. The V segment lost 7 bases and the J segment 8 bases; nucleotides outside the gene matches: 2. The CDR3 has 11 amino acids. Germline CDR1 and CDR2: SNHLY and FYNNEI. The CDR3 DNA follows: TGTGCCAGCACTCGGGAGGATGAGCAGTTCTTC. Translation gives CASTREDEQFF.

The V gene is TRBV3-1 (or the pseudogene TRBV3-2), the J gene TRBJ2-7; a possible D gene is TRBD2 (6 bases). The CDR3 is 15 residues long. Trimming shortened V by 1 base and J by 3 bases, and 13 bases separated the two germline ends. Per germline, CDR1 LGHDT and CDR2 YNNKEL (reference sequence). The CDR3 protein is CASSQASGPHYEQYF. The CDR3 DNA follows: TGTGCCAGCAGCCAAGCAAGCGGGCCGCACTACGAGCAGTACTTC.

In DNA, the CDR3 is TGTGCCAGCAGGCAGGTCTCTGGAAACACCATATATTTT. This translates into CASRQVSGNTIYF. The chain links TRBV27 to TRBJ1-3; D is unclear. Germline values: CDR1 MNHEY, CDR2 SMNVEV (reference sequence). Trimming left V 6 bases short and J 0 bases short, with 6 bases between. This CDR3 region has 13 residues.

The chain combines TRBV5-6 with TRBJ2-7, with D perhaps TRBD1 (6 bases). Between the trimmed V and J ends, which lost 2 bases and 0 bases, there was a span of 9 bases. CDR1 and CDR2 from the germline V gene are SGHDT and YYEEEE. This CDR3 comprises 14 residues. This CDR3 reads CASSFWGPSYEQYF. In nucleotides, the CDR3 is TGTGCCAGCAGCTTTTGGGGGCCCTCCTACGAGCAGTACTTC.

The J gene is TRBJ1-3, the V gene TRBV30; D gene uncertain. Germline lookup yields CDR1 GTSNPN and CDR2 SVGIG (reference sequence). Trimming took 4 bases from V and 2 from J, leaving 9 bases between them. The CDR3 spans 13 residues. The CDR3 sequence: CAWNLRAGNTIYF. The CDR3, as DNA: TGTGCCTGGAATCTCCGCGCTGGAAACACCATATATTTT.

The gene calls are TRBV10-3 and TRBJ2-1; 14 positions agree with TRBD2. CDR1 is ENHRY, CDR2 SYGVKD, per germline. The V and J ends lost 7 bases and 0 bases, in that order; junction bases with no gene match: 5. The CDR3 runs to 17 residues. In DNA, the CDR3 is TGTGCCATCAATGAAGGGACTAGCGGGAGCTCCTACAATGAGCAGTTCTTC. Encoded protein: CAINEGTSGSSYNEQFF.